The 25 T cell receptor beta chains below were found in one sample sequenced in a study of blood T cell repertoires in COVID-19. Measured with immunoSEQ multiplex PCR; TCRdb has only the in-frame clones, and not every one. The sample gives over 200,000 clones, roughly 80% of which show up once; over 15% is in the top ten. Sequenced sample: peripheral blood. Receptors were obtained from a woman aged 80 or over with active or convalescent COVID-19.

This clone was seen just once. This chain connects TRBV4-3 to TRBJ2-2; weak D call: TRBD2 (5 bases). V lost 3 bases, J lost 4 bases, and 27 bases lay in between. CDR3 length: 20 amino acids. The germline V gene encodes CDR1 LGHNA and CDR2 YSLEER. The CDR3 nucleotides are TGCGCCAGCAGCCACTACCGGCGGACTCGCGGACGAGGTAGCACCGGGGAGCTGTTTTTT. Translating gives CASSHYRRTRGRGSTGELFF.

Comment on this clone: The DNA is left out, because the CDR3 cannot be placed on it with certainty; the CDR3 is given as TCRdb lists it. The CDR3 is CASSSSTGSYEQYF. The chain recombines TRBV28 with TRBJ2-7; TRBD1 was called by the table and not checked on the DNA. The length of the CDR3 is 14 amino acids, counting both ends. From germline, CDR1 is MDHEN and CDR2 SYDVKM.

The genes are TRBV7-9 and TRBJ1-2; D gene ambiguous. The germline V gene has CDR1 SEHNR and CDR2 FQNEAQ (reference sequence). CDR3 length: 12 amino acids. Trimming pared 2 bases from V and 6 bases from J, leaving 7 bases between. The DNA of the CDR3 is TGTGCCAGCAGCTTACGCGGGGATGGCTACACCTTC. Translated: CASSLRGDGYTF.

V and J are TRBV12-3 or TRBV12-4 and TRBJ1-3; no clear D. Trimming shortened V by 3 bases and J by 4 bases, and 7 bases separated the two germline ends. The CDR3 consists of 13 residues. In DNA form, the CDR3 reads TGTGCCAGCAGTTTGGTCCAGGGAAACACCATATATTTT. Amino acids: CASSLVQGNTIYF.

V is TRBV15 and J is TRBJ2-3; 10 nucleotides agree with TRBD2. This CDR3 has 16 amino acids. Losses at the gene ends were 5 bases for V and 1 base for J; bases not matched to a gene: 6. The germline gives CDR1 LNHNV, CDR2 YYDKDF (reference sequence). In DNA form, the CDR3 reads TGTGCCACCAGCCCTGGGGGGACTAGCGGCACAGATACGCAGTATTTT. Amino acids: CATSPGGTSGTDTQYF.

The chain links TRBV7-9 to TRBJ2-3, with 9 positions matching TRBD2. This CDR3 contains 18 residues. With 5 bases clipped from V and 1 base from J, the junction kept 13 bases outside the gene matches. Germline CDR1 is SEHNR and CDR2 is FQNEAQ (reference sequence). The CDR3 region is CASSPSGSGGGGTDTQYF. DNA for the CDR3: TGTGCCAGCAGCCCCTCTGGATCGGGCGGGGGGGGCACAGATACGCAGTATTTT.

The chain joins TRBV27 to TRBJ1-6, with TRBD1 matching 10 bases. Per the germline V gene, CDR1 is MNHEY and CDR2 is SMNVEV (reference sequence). This CDR3 contains 15 residues. The ends lost 5 bases at V and 10 bases at J; junction bases unmatched: 8. This CDR3 reads CASSPQGQGFSPLHF. CDR3 coding DNA: TGTGCCAGCAGTCCCCAGGGACAGGGGTTCTCACCCCTCCACTTT.

The chain employs TRBV5-1 and TRBJ1-5, with D maybe TRBD1 (6 bases). V lost 2 bases and J lost 0, with 15 bases in between. The V gene's germline CDR1 is SGHRS and CDR2 YFSETQ. This CDR3 spans 17 amino acids. CDR3 protein: CASSLLMDRNSNQPQHF. DNA of the CDR3: TGCGCCAGCAGCTTACTTATGGACAGAAATAGCAATCAGCCCCAGCATTTT.

V and J are TRBV5-1 and TRBJ2-5; D ambiguous. The CDR3 loop spans 13 amino acids. With 4 bases removed from V and 5 bases from J, the gap between germline ends came to 12 bases. In germline, CDR1 is SGHRS, CDR2 YFSETQ. CDR3 nucleotides: TGCGCCAGCAGCCTCATGGAGAGGGAGACCCAGTACTTC. Residues: CASSLMERETQYF.

This chain uses TRBV6-5 with TRBJ1-4, with D hard to call. Germline lookup yields CDR1 MNHEY and CDR2 SVGAGI. The CDR3 runs 13 residues. The V end was cut by 6 bases, the J end by 4 bases, with 9 bases between. The CDR3 loop is CASSSIFNEKLFF. The DNA of the CDR3 is TGTGCCAGCAGCTCTATATTTAATGAAAAACTGTTTTTT.

This rearrangement joins TRBV7-2 to TRBJ2-7; 9 bases match TRBD2. J was trimmed by 2 bases and V by 5 bases; bases with no gene match: 4. Germline values: CDR1 SGHTA, CDR2 FQGNSA. The CDR3 loop spans 14 amino acids. In nucleotides, the CDR3 is TGTGCCAGCAGCCCGAGCGGGGGGCCCTACGAGCAGTACTTC. As protein: CASSPSGGPYEQYF.

V gene TRBV6-2 or TRBV6-3 combines with J gene TRBJ2-1; D is ambiguous. V was clipped by 7 bases and J by 6 bases, with 25 bases between them. Per the germline V gene, CDR1 is MNHEY and CDR2 is SVGEGT. This CDR3 contains 17 residues. The CDR3 reads CASTPGWVFKPRNEQFF. The DNA for the CDR3 is TGTGCCAGCACCCCCGGGTGGGTATTTAAACCGCGCAATGAGCAGTTCTTC.

This clone has just one count. Here the CDR3 reads CASSPLPGVNADGYTF. The DNA for the CDR3 is TGCGCCAGCAGCCCTCTCCCCGGCGTGAACGCGGATGGCTACACCTTC. The V call is TRBV5-1, the J call TRBJ1-2, with D unclear. This CDR3 is 16 amino acids long. The germline CDR1 and CDR2 sequences are SGHRS and YFSETQ. Trimming cost V 4 bases and J 6 bases, with 22 bases left between them.

The chain has TRBV4-1 and TRBJ1-6; the D is unclear. Germline V gene sequence: CDR1 MGHRA, CDR2 YSYEKL. V was trimmed by 1 base and J by 10 bases, leaving 14 bases between them. The CDR3 runs to 15 residues. In DNA, the CDR3 is TGCGCCAGCAGCCAAGTACCCACGAGAGGATCACCCCTCCACTTT. This sequence encodes CASSQVPTRGSPLHF.

The rearrangement joins TRBV5-4 to TRBJ2-2, with 8 bases matching TRBD1. V trimming: 4 bases; J trimming: 6 bases; junction bases outside the gene matches: 11. The CDR3 has 16 amino acids. CDR1 and CDR2 (germline): SGHNT, YYREEE (reference sequence). The CDR3 nucleotides read TGTGCCAGCAGCACCCGGACAGGGAGGTTAGCCGGGGAGCTGTTTTTT. It specifies CASSTRTGRLAGELFF.

V is TRBV9 and J is TRBJ2-2, with TRBD2 identical over 8 bases. This CDR3 region has 16 residues. CDR1 and CDR2 (germline): SGDLS, YYNGEE. Trimming cost V 0 bases and J 8 bases; bases outside gene matches: 9. Here the CDR3 DNA reads TGTGCCAGCAGCGTAGGTCCAGCGGGGGCTGAGGGGGAGCTGTTTTTT. This gives the protein CASSVGPAGAEGELFF. Drawing the rest from reference TRBV9 and TRBJ2-2, the complete variable domain is DSGVTQTPKHLITATGQRVTLRCSPRSGDLSVYWYQQSLDQGLQFLIQYYNGEERAKGNILERFSAQQFPDLHSELNLSSLELGDSALYFCASSVGPAGAEGELFFGEGSRLTVL.

This rearrangement joins TRBV2 to TRBJ1-5; possibly TRBD1 for D (6 bases). The V and J ends lost 6 bases and 3 bases respectively, with 12 bases between them. This CDR3 contains 14 residues. Germline V gene data show CDR1 as SNHLY and CDR2 as FYNNEI. CDR3 sequence reads: CASREYRDNQPQHF. CDR3 nucleotides: TGTGCCAGCAGGGAATACAGGGACAATCAGCCCCAGCATTTT.

This chain uses TRBV9 with TRBJ2-3; D is uncertain. The CDR3 runs 15 residues. The germline V gene encodes CDR1 SGDLS and CDR2 YYNGEE. Trimming took off 0 bases at V and 1 base at J, with 9 bases between the two ends. CDR3 in DNA: TGTGCCAGCAGCGTAGCCGGAGTCGGCACAGATACGCAGTATTTT. Translating it yields CASSVAGVGTDTQYF. The full variable domain, rest sourced from reference TRBV9 and TRBJ2-3, is DSGVTQTPKHLITATGQRVTLRCSPRSGDLSVYWYQQSLDQGLQFLIQYYNGEERAKGNILERFSAQQFPDLHSELNLSSLELGDSALYFCASSVAGVGTDTQYFGPGTRLTVL.

This chain links TRBV5-1 with TRBJ1-1; 7 bases are a match to TRBD1. Germline V gene lookup returns CDR1 SGHRS and CDR2 YFSETQ. J was trimmed by 2 bases and V by 2 bases; bases with no gene match: 6. The CDR3 length is 15 residues. The CDR3 DNA follows: TGCGCCAGCAGCTTCTACGACAGGGACAACACTGAAGCTTTCTTT. Translated: CASSFYDRDNTEAFF.

The genes are TRBV5-6 and TRBJ2-7, with 9 nucleotides matching TRBD2. The junction had 10 bases not matched to a gene; V was cut back by 6 bases and J by 3 bases. The germline CDR1 and CDR2 sequences are SGHDT and YYEEEE. The CDR3 is 15 amino acids. The CDR3 here is CASNNLAGDNYEQYF. The CDR3 nucleotides read TGTGCCAGCAACAATTTAGCGGGGGACAACTACGAGCAGTACTTC.

This chain links TRBV12-3 or TRBV12-4 with TRBJ2-7; a possible D gene is TRBD2 (6 bases). The CDR3 extends over 12 amino acids. Between the trimmed V and J ends, which lost 6 bases and 9 bases, there was a span of 15 bases. This CDR3 reads CASRDVGGRQYF. The DNA of the CDR3 is TGTGCCAGCAGGGACGTGGGGGGTCGGCAGTACTTC.

The genes are TRBV7-8 and TRBJ2-6, with TRBD2 matching 7 bases. Germline CDR1 SGHVS, CDR2 FQNEAQ. This CDR3 is built from 14 residues. After removal of 6 bases from V and 1 base from J, the junction contained 0 bases not matched to a gene. Written as DNA, the CDR3 is TGTGCCAGCAGGGGGGGGTCTGGGGCCAACGTCCTGACTTTC. It encodes CASRGGSGANVLTF. Full variable domain (outside the CDR3, taken from reference TRBV7-8 and TRBJ2-6): GAGVSQSPRYKVAKRGQDVALRCDPISGHVSLFWYQQALGQGPEFLTYFQNEAQLDKSGLPSDRFFAERPEGSVSTLKIQRTQQEDSAVYLCASRGGSGANVLTFGAGSRLTVL.

This clone was detected only a few times. The chain couples TRBV20-1 to TRBJ2-5, with 7 bases fitting TRBD2. V trimming: 3 bases; J trimming: 4 bases; junction bases outside the gene matches: 14. This CDR3 region has 16 residues. Germline V lookup: CDR1 DFQATT, CDR2 SNEGSKA (reference sequence). CDR3 region: CSASIGAGELRETQYF. In DNA form, the CDR3 reads TGCAGTGCTAGTATTGGGGCGGGGGAACTCAGAGAGACCCAGTACTTC.

This chain connects TRBV11-1 to TRBJ2-7; 10 nucleotides agree with TRBD1. The V and J ends lost 4 bases and 1 base, in that order; junction bases with no gene match: 4. CDR3 length: 15 amino acids. Germline V CDR1 and CDR2: SGHAT, FQDESV (reference sequence). CDR3 loop: CASSSRDRGSYEQYF. Here the CDR3 DNA reads TGTGCCAGCAGCTCCCGGGACAGGGGTTCCTACGAGCAGTACTTC.

The rearrangement uses TRBV24-1 and TRBJ2-1; D may be TRBD2 (6 bases). Trimming removed 2 bases at V and 4 bases at J, with 8 bases between. CDR3 length: 14 amino acids. Germline CDR1 and CDR2: KGHDR and SFDVKD. Here the CDR3 DNA reads TGTGCCACCAGTGATTACCGGGGGTACAATGAGCAGTTCTTC. It specifies CATSDYRGYNEQFF.